This T cell receptor beta chain was retrieved from a study of T cell repertoires in cytomegalovirus infection. CDR1 SGHVS and CDR2 FNYEAQ come from the germline V gene. This CDR3 has 13 residues. A single record per CDR3 protein comes from TCRdb applying MiXCR to the reads. The table has around 300,000 distinct CDR3 sequences, around a quarter seen once. About this clonotype: The target antigen is unknown. The junction departs from germline at one end; a sequencing error may be responsible.

The chain recombines TRBV7-6 with TRBJ1-5; D call uncertain. This clonotype was obtained from a human donor in good health (CMV status not recorded). Some clones in this sample may be carry-over from other donors' samples. Sample: cultured PBMCs, taken from culture after CMV antigen stimulation. The CDR3 bases are TGTGCTAGCAGCTTAGCGCGGCATCAGCCCCAGCATTTT. The encoded protein is CASSLARHQPQHF.